The present TCR beta chain was sequenced within a study of T cell responses to AZD1222 COVID-19 vaccine. Study in general: The study pooled second doses at about 4 or about 12 weeks.

With regard to this clone: Its matching antigen is unknown.

Germline V CDR1 and CDR2: SGDLS, YYNGEE. The CDR3 is 16 amino acids. The V end lost 0 bases, the J end lost 3 bases, and 14 bases lay between the germline ends. Overall study findings and caveats: Most donors were white British, females outnumbered males, and clonal diversity was possibly underestimated. Targets within unmutated variant regions were reportedly found for nearly half of spike-specific TCRs. The repertoires were collected only after the peak T cell response.

Method: immunoSEQ multiplex PCR; TCRdb's copy keeps in-frame clones and lacks some. The table records some 75,000 clones, nearly 90% of them present only once. This sequence originates from an adult in good health. Specimen: peripheral blood, collected on day 0 of AZD1222 vaccination. V and J are TRBV9 and TRBJ2-3; TRBD1 or TRBD2 may be the D gene (6 bases each). In nucleotides, the CDR3 is TGTGCCAGCAGCGTAGCTGAGTTAGGGGGGACAGATACGCAGTATTTT. Translated: CASSVAELGGTDTQYF.